This T cell receptor beta chain was observed in a study of early T cells in non-severe SARS-CoV-2 infection. Study overall: The authors sequenced bulk RNA from unsorted whole blood, leaving chains unpaired.

This clonotype was detected a few times. Its antigen remains unidentified. Findings of the study overall: Private and CD4 specificities were missed by VDJdb matching, which favored anti-spike CD8 responses.

The TCR library protocol was used to attach unique molecular identifiers. These identifiers were attached to individual cDNA molecules. One entry per CDR3 protein results from TCRdb running MiXCR on the 5' RACE reads. Here the sample spans 50,000 to 65,000 distinct CDR3 sequences, about 12% being singletons. The sample consisted of whole blood. The sequence came from an adult who was a healthcare worker with PCR-confirmed SARS-CoV-2 infection or an uninfected control (not recorded which).

CDR3 DNA sequence: TGTGCCTGGAGTGTTAAGGTTCCCGTAAACCCACCAACAGGGCGAGGTCGAGAGCAGTACTTC. It encodes CAWSVKVPVNPPTGRGREQYF. The V call is TRBV30, the J call TRBJ2-7; D is perhaps TRBD1 (6 bases). The CDR3 runs to 21 residues. V lost 0 bases and J lost 7, with 37 bases in between. Germline V CDR1 and CDR2: GTSNPN, SVGIG (reference sequence).